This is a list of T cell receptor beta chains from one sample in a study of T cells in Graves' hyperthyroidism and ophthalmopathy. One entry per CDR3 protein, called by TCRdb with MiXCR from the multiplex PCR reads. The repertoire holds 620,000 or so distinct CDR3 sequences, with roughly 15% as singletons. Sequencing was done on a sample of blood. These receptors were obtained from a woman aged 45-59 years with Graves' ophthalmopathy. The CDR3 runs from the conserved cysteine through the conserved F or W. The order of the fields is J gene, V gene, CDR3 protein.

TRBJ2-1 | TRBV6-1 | CASSKYDRDASNEQFF
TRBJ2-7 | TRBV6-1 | CASRKTLGGRASEQYF
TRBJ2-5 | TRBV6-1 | CASYDDRGTGLQETQYF
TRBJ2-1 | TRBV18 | CASSPQYNEQFF
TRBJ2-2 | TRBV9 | CASSARAGQSFTGELFF
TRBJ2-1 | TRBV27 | CASRSQGGSYNEQFF
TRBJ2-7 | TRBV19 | CASSMGSSYEQYF
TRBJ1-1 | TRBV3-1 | CASSQRIRETEAFF
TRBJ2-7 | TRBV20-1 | CSAQGGQTSYEQYF
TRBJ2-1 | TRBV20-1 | CSARGGVVAEDNEQFF
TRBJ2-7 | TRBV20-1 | CSARVGTSGRRQYF
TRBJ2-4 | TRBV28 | CASSLYLTGGYIQYF
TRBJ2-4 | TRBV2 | CASRPGQGVVGGLAKNIQYF
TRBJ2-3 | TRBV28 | CASSSARRRGSTDTQYF
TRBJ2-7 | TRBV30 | CAWSVPGGRGEQYF
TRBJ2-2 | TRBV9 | CASSVGASGTSGELFF
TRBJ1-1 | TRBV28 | CASSVPGQGGLNTEAFF
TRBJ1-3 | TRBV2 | CASSEARGFSGNTIYF
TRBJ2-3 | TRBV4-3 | CASSQSVDTTDTQYF
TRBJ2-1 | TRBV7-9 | CASSLDRVYNEQFF
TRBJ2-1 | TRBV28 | CASRGLAGGGSYNEQFF
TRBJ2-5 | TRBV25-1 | CASSGAEETQYF
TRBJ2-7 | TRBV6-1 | CASRRGLAGESYEQYF
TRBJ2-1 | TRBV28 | CASSLGSDNEQFF
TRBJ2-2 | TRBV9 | CASSGGGVAGVAGSCFF
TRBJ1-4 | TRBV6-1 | CASKGHSNEKLFF
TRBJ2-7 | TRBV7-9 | CASSLGQAGTSGTYEQYF
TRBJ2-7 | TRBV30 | CAWTAGTGDYEQYF
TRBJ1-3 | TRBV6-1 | CASSKTGGRNTIYF
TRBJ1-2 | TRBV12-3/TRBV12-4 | CASSSDGFGGYTF
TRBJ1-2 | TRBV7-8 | CASSLGGAVGGYTF
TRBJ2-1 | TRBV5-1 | CASSLAPQTSGGNEQFF
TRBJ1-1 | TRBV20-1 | CSAEGNMNTEAFF
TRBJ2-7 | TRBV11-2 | CASSLMAGGYYEQYF
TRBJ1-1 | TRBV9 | CASSVAPGGNTEAFF
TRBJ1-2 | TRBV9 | CASTPGGVDYGYTF
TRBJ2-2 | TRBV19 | CASSPRTRLTGELFF
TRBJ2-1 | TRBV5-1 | CASSPDRGPGLALSSYNEQFF
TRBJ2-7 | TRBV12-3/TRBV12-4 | CASSSVLAGSSSYEQYF
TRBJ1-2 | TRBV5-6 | CASRGDRFYGYTF
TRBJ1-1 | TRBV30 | CAWSKSTEAFF
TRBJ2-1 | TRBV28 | CASIGERRYNEQFF
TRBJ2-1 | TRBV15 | CATSRHSQSSYNEQFF
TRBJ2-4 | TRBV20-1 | CSAPLGLAGTKNIQYF
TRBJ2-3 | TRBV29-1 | CSVAARGSNQPDTQYF
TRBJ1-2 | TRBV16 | CASSQFLGDYGYTF
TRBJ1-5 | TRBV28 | CASSPGQGAEPQHF
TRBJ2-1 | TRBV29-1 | CSVDGTGLGNEQFF